Sequencing of this TCR beta chain was carried out in a study of T cells in Graves' hyperthyroidism and ophthalmopathy. The investigators amplified TCR beta CDR3 regions from RNA transcripts. Researchers ran a first-round RT-PCR on the TCR CDR3 using the HTBI primer set. MiXCR, applied by TCRdb to the multiplex PCR reads, yields one record per CDR3 protein. The data show some 620,000 distinct CDR3 sequences, with 15% to 20% seen just once and around 4% held by the top ten. Sequenced material: blood. The source is a woman younger than 45 with Graves' hyperthyroidism.

The CDR3 DNA reads TGTGCCAGCAGCTTACAAGAGGGACCGTACAATGAGCAGTTCTTC. This codes for CASSLQEGPYNEQFF. The rearrangement joins TRBV11-3 to TRBJ2-1; the D gene could be TRBD1 or TRBD2 (5 bases each). This CDR3 is 15 amino acids long. Germline-derived CDR1 and CDR2 are SGHNT and YENEEA. The germline V and J ends were trimmed by 2 bases and 4 bases, with 12 bases remaining between them.